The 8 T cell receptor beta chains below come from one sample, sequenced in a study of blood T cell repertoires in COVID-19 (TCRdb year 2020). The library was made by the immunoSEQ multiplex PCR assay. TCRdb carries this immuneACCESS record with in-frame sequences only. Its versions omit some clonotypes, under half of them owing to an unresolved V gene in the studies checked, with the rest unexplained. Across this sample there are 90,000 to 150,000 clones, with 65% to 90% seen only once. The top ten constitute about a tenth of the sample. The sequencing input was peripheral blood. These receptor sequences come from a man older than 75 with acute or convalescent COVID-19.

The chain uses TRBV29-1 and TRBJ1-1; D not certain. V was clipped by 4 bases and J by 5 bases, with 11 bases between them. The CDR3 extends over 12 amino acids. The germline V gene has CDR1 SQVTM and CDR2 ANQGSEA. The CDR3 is CSVVLGGTEAFF. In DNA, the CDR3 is TGCAGCGTTGTCTTGGGAGGAACTGAAGCTTTCTTT.

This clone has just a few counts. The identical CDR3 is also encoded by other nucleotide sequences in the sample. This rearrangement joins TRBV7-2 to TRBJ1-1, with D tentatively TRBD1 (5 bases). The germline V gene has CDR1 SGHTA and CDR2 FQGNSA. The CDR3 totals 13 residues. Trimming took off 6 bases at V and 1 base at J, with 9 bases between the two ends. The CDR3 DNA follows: TGTGCCAGCAGTTCCGGACAGAACACTGAAGCTTTCTTT. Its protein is CASSSGQNTEAFF.

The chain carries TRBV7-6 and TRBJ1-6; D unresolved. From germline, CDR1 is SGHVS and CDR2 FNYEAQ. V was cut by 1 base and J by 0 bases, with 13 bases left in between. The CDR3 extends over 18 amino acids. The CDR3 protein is CASSLGAGQSSYNSPLHF. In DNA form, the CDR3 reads TGTGCCAGCAGCTTAGGAGCAGGCCAGAGCTCCTATAATTCACCCCTCCACTTT.

The CDR3: CASSPGLAGGYEQYF. The DNA for the CDR3 is TGTGCCAGCTCACCCGGACTAGCGGGAGGTTACGAGCAGTACTTC. The chain has TRBV18 and TRBJ2-7; 14 bases are shared with TRBD2. Looked up from germline, CDR1 is KGHSH and CDR2 is LQKENI. V lost 3 bases, J lost 4 bases, and 2 bases stayed unmatched. The CDR3 length is 15 residues.

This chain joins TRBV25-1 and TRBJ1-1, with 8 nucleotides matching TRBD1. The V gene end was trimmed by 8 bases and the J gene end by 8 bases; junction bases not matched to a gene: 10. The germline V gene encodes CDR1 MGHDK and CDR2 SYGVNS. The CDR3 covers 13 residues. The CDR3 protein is CASGPVQGDEAFF. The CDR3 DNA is TGTGCCAGCGGGCCAGTACAGGGGGACGAAGCTTTCTTT.

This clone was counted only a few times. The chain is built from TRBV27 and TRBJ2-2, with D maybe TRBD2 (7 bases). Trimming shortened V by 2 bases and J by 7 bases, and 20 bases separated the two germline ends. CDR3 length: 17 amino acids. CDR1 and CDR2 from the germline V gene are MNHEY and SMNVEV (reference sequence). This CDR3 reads CASSLRPGLGQSGELFF. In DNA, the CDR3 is TGTGCCAGCAGTTTACGCCCCGGACTAGGACAGAGCGGGGAGCTGTTTTTT.

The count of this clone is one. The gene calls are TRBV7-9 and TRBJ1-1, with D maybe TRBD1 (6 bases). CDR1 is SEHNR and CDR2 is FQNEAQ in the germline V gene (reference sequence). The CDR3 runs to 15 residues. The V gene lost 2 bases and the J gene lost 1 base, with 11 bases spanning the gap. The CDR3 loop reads CASSLNGQPNTEAFF. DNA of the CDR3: TGTGCCAGCAGCTTAAACGGACAGCCGAACACTGAAGCTTTCTTT.

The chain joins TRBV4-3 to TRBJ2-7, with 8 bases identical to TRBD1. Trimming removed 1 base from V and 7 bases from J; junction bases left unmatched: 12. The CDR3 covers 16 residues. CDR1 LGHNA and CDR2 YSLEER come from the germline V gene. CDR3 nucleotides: TGCGCCAGCAGCCAAGCAAGGTCGGCAGGGGGCGGGGAGCAGTACTTC. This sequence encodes CASSQARSAGGGEQYF.